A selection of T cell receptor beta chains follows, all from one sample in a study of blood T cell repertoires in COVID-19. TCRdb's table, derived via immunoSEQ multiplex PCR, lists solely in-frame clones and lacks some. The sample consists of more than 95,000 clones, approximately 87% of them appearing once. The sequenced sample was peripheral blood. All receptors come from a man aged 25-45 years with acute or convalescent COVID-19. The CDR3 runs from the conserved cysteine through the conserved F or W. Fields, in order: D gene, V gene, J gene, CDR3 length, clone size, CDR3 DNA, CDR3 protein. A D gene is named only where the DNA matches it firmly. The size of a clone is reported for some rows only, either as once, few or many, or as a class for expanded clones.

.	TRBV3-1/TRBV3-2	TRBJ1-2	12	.	TGTGCCAGCAGCCCTGTAAGGGGCGGCTACACCTTC	CASSPVRGGYTF
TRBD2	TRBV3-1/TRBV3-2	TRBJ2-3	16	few	TGTGCCAGCAGCCAAGGCGCTGGCGGGGGGGCCGATACGCAGTATTTT	CASSQGAGGGADTQYF
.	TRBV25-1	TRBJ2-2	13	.	TGTGCCAGCAGTGCCAGGGCGGCCGGGGAGCTGTTTTTT	CASSARAAGELFF
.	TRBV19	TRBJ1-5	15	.	TGTGCCAGTAGGGACAGACTTTATAGCAATCAGCCCCAGCATTTT	CASRDRLYSNQPQHF
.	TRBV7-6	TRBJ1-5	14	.	TGTGCCAGCAGCTTAGGACGGGGGGAACAGCCCCAGCATTTT	CASSLGRGEQPQHF
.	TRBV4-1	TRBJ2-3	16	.	TGCGCCAGCAGCCAAGGAGGGGGTCAGCGCACAGATACGCAGTATTTT	CASSQGGGQRTDTQYF
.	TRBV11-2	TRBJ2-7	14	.	TGTGCCAGCAGCTTAAATCCCTACTACTACGAGCAGTACTTC	CASSLNPYYYEQYF
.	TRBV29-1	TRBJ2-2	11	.	TGCAGCACCGAGGTGTCCGGGGAGCTGTTTTTT	CSTEVSGELFF
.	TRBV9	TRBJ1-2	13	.	TGTGCCAGCAGCCCCCCTTCGAACTATGGCTACACCTTC	CASSPPSNYGYTF
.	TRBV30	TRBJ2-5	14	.	TGTGCCTACATCAGGGCAATCTACCAAGAGACCCAGTACTTC	CAYIRAIYQETQYF